Listed below are T cell receptor beta chains from one sample, sequenced in a study of CD8+ T cells in alopecia areata. Produced via immunoSEQ multiplex PCR; TCRdb's table is partial and in-frame only. The sample includes a few hundred thousand clones, approximately 40% of them seen just once. The sequences come from CD4+ T cells sorted from blood, collected around week 36, from a patient treated with tofacitinib. These receptors all come from a human donor with alopecia areata. Each CDR3 is given with its conserved first and last residue. The D gene is left open where the match is weak. The listing skips clone size in some rows; elsewhere it reads once, few, many or a size class.

TRBV5-4	TRBJ2-6	-	-	CASSLPGSGANVLTF	TGTGCCAGCAGCTTGCCAGGGTCTGGGGCCAACGTCCTGACTTTC
TRBV2	TRBJ2-3	-	few	CASTLADTQYF	TGTGCCAGCACTTTGGCAGATACGCAGTATTTT
TRBV30	TRBJ2-2	TRBD2	-	CAWSVLGGLVAGELFF	TGTGCCTGGAGTGTACTAGGGGGACTAGTAGCCGGGGAGCTGTTTTTT
TRBV29-1	TRBJ2-1	TRBD2	few	CSVFSGAEPEQFF	TGCAGCGTTTTCAGCGGGGCCGAGCCGGAGCAGTTCTTC
TRBV5-1	TRBJ2-5	-	-	CASRKGTAQETQYF	TGCGCCAGCAGAAAGGGTACAGCCCAAGAGACCCAGTACTTC
TRBV29-1	TRBJ2-5	TRBD2	few	CSAVWGGQETQYF	TGCAGCGCCGTCTGGGGGGGCCAAGAGACCCAGTACTTC
TRBV7-2	TRBJ1-2	-	-	CASSLALYGYTF	TGTGCCAGCAGCTTAGCTTTGTATGGCTACACCTTC
TRBV6-6	TRBJ1-1	-	-	CASSYSYGDTEAFF	TGTGCCAGCAGTTACTCTTACGGAGACACTGAAGCTTTCTTT
TRBV5-1	TRBJ2-5	-	-	CASSFWDQETQYF	TGCGCCAGCAGCTTCTGGGACCAGGAGACCCAGTACTTC
TRBV6-6	TRBJ1-4	-	-	CASSLDGYEKLFF	TGTGCCAGCAGTTTGGACGGATATGAAAAACTGTTTTTT
TRBV10-3	TRBJ2-2	-	few	CATHLANTGELFF	TGTGCCACCCATCTAGCGAACACCGGGGAGCTGTTTTTT
TRBV30	TRBJ1-4	-	few	CAWSRTGLRSEKLFF	TGTGCCTGGAGTCGAACCGGGCTAAGATCTGAAAAACTGTTTTTT
TRBV5-4	TRBJ2-7	-	-	CASSSDPYEQYF	TGTGCCAGCAGTAGTGACCCCTACGAGCAGTACTTC
TRBV7-9	TRBJ1-4	-	-	CASSYPLTGHTNFEKLFF	TGTGCCAGCAGCTACCCATTGACCGGACATACCAACTTTGAAAAACTGTTTTTT
TRBV29-1	TRBJ2-5	-	few	CSVAGMNWAAVTQYF	TGCAGCGTTGCAGGGATGAACTGGGCGGCGGTGACCCAGTACTTC
TRBV7-2	TRBJ2-5	-	-	CASSRPEGTQYF	TGTGCCAGCAGTCGTCCTGAGGGGACCCAGTACTTC
TRBV19	TRBJ2-3	TRBD2	-	CASEAGGLGDTQYF	TGTGCCAGTGAGGCGGGAGGGTTAGGGGATACGCAGTATTTT
TRBV30	TRBJ2-3	-	-	CAGEPAPGSGTQYF	TGTGCCGGGGAGCCAGCCCCGGGGTCCGGTACGCAGTATTTT
TRBV7-4	TRBJ2-7	TRBD1	-	CASSPRQGWAFYEQYF	TGTGCCAGCAGCCCCCGACAGGGGTGGGCATTCTACGAGCAGTACTTC
TRBV28	TRBJ2-3	TRBD2	-	CASSLSGLGTDTQYF	TGTGCCAGCAGTTTATCAGGACTAGGCACAGATACGCAGTATTTT
TRBV7-9	TRBJ2-7	TRBD2	few	CASSPAGSGRYEQYF	TGTGCCAGCAGCCCCGCGGGAAGCGGGAGATACGAGCAGTACTTC
TRBV27	TRBJ1-5	-	-	CARLPGVGNQPQHF	TGTGCCAGATTGCCTGGCGTGGGCAATCAGCCCCAGCATTTT
TRBV4-1	TRBJ1-5	TRBD1	once	CASRDRGQGQPQHF	TGCGCCAGCCGGGACAGGGGGCAGGGACAGCCCCAGCATTTT
TRBV7-2	TRBJ2-1	TRBD2	-	CASSLSSGGNEQFF	TGTGCCAGCAGCTTATCTTCGGGAGGTAATGAGCAGTTCTTC
TRBV7-2	TRBJ2-2	-	-	CASSLVATGELFF	TGTGCCAGCAGCTTAGTAGCGACCGGGGAGCTGTTTTTT
TRBV15	TRBJ2-3	-	few	CATSRSQGRDTQYF	TGTGCCACCAGCAGGTCCCAGGGTAGAGATACGCAGTATTTT
TRBV7-2	TRBJ2-3	TRBD2	few	CASSLGGLAGDGTDTQYF	TGTGCCAGCAGCTTAGGGGGGCTAGCGGGAGACGGCACAGATACGCAGTATTTT
TRBV19	TRBJ1-2	-	few	CASSLDFGHYGYTF	TGTGCCAGTAGTCTGGATTTTGGACACTATGGCTACACCTTC
TRBV29-1	TRBJ2-3	TRBD2	-	CSVPRSGRTDTQYF	TGCAGCGTCCCCAGGAGCGGGAGGACAGATACGCAGTATTTT
TRBV29-1	TRBJ1-2	-	-	CSVEDHDLYGYTF	TGCAGCGTTGAGGACCACGACCTCTATGGCTACACCTTC
TRBV30	TRBJ2-5	-	-	CAWSKGTGQETQYF	TGTGCCTGGAGTAAAGGGACGGGACAAGAGACCCAGTACTTC
TRBV4-2	TRBJ2-5	-	-	CASSQDQRTGVETQYF	TGTGCCAGCAGCCAAGATCAGAGAACGGGGGTCGAGACCCAGTACTTC
TRBV2	TRBJ1-2	TRBD1	-	CASMRDRGGHGYTF	TGTGCCAGCATGAGGGACAGGGGGGGACATGGCTACACCTTC
TRBV13	TRBJ1-2	-	-	CASSFLEGGGYTF	TGTGCCAGCAGCTTCTTAGAGGGCGGTGGCTACACCTTC
TRBV29-1	TRBJ1-1	-	few	CSVRGVGGANTEAFF	TGCAGCGTGCGGGGAGTGGGGGGCGCGAACACTGAAGCTTTCTTT
TRBV7-2	TRBJ1-2	TRBD1	few	CASSQSAGTVDGYTF	TGTGCCAGCAGCCAATCCGCCGGGACAGTGGATGGCTACACCTTC
TRBV18	TRBJ1-1	-	many	CASSPPTGVPYGPFF	TGTGCCAGCTCACCACCGACAGGAGTTCCGTATGGACCTTTCTTT
TRBV5-1	TRBJ2-7	TRBD1	few	CASSVDRVWSYEQYF	TGCGCCAGCAGCGTGGACAGGGTGTGGTCCTACGAGCAGTACTTC
TRBV29-1	TRBJ2-5	-	-	CSVNEGGETQYF	TGCAGCGTTAACGAGGGTGGGGAGACCCAGTACTTC
TRBV19	TRBJ2-3	TRBD1	-	CATSPGGLADTQYF	TGTGCCACCTCCCCAGGGGGTTTGGCAGATACGCAGTATTTT
TRBV7-2	TRBJ2-7	-	-	CASSLAVGRDYEQYF	TGTGCCAGCAGCTTAGCGGTAGGACGGGACTACGAGCAGTACTTC
TRBV30	TRBJ2-1	-	few	CAWSVLPRGDEQFF	TGTGCCTGGAGTGTACTACCCCGGGGCGATGAGCAGTTCTTC